A selection of T cell receptor beta chains follows, all from one sample in a study of neurological immune-mediated disorders. TCRdb re-derived calls from the 5' RACE reads in MiXCR, one entry per CDR3 protein. The sample carries 50,000 to 80,000 distinct CDR3 sequences, 4.5% recorded once. The sequenced material came from PBMCs. These receptors all stem from a man younger than 40 with multiple sclerosis. Each CDR3 is given with its conserved first and last residue. The order of the fields is J gene, clone size, D gene, V gene, CDR3 protein, CDR3 DNA. A D gene is named only where the DNA matches it firmly. Some rows mark clone size as missing; the rest say once, few, many or name a class of expanded clone.

J: TRBJ1-5; size: many; D: TRBD1; V: TRBV4-1; CDR3: CASSQDETGGHQPQNF; DNA: TGCGCCAGCAGCCAAGATGAAACAGGGGGGCATCAGCCCCAGAATTTT
J: TRBJ1-2; size: many; D: .; V: TRBV5-1; CDR3: CASSSETGYGYTF; DNA: TGCGCCAGCAGCTCCGAAACAGGGTATGGCTACACCTTC
J: TRBJ1-1; size: many; D: .; V: TRBV27; CDR3: CASHSDYTPTNTEAFF; DNA: TGTGCCAGCCACTCGGATTATACGCCGACGAACACTGAAGCTTTCTTT
J: TRBJ2-2; size: many; D: .; V: TRBV5-1; CDR3: CASSFEGRGGELFF; DNA: TGCGCCAGCAGCTTCGAAGGCCGAGGCGGGGAGCTGTTTTTT
J: TRBJ2-1; size: .; D: .; V: TRBV4-2; CDR3: CASSQEWTENEQFF; DNA: TGTGCCAGCAGCCAAGAGTGGACTGAGAATGAGCAGTTCTTC
J: TRBJ1-5; size: many; D: TRBD1; V: TRBV18; CDR3: CASSLGQGAYQPQHF; DNA: TGTGCCAGCTCACTTGGACAGGGGGCGTATCAGCCCCAGCATTTT
J: TRBJ1-5; size: .; D: .; V: TRBV12-3/TRBV12-4; CDR3: CASSRHSNQPQNF; DNA: TGTGCCAGCAGTAGACATAGCAATCAGCCCCAGAATTTT
J: TRBJ1-2; size: many; D: TRBD1; V: TRBV20-1; CDR3: CSARDVTGAGGYTF; DNA: TGCAGTGCTAGAGACGTTACAGGGGCCGGCGGCTACACCTTC
J: TRBJ1-1; size: many; D: .; V: TRBV20-1; CDR3: CSARARRGFEAFF; DNA: TGCAGTGCTAGAGCCCGCCGGGGATTTGAAGCTTTCTTT
J: TRBJ1-2; size: many; D: .; V: TRBV4-2; CDR3: CASSQDSSGQKLYYGYTF; DNA: TGTGCCAGCAGCCAAGATTCGTCCGGGCAGAAATTATACTATGGCTACACCTTC
J: TRBJ1-1; size: few; D: TRBD1; V: TRBV11-2; CDR3: CASSPWGDRERGTEAFF; DNA: TGTGCCAGCAGCCCCTGGGGGGACAGGGAAAGGGGGACTGAAGCTTTCTTT
J: TRBJ2-1; size: many; D: TRBD2; V: TRBV4-1; CDR3: CASSQESGAYNEQFF; DNA: TGCGCCAGCAGCCAAGAGAGCGGGGCTTACAATGAGCAGTTCTTC
J: TRBJ1-1; size: many; D: .; V: TRBV5-5; CDR3: CASRRGYTEAFF; DNA: TGTGCCAGCAGACGAGGATACACTGAAGCTTTCTTT
J: TRBJ2-3; size: .; D: .; V: TRBV5-1; CDR3: CASSLGNPRTDTQYF; DNA: TGCGCCAGCAGCTTGGGGAACCCCCGCACAGATACGCAGTATTTT
J: TRBJ2-3; size: many; D: TRBD2; V: TRBV5-6; CDR3: CASSFGGGSTDTQYF; DNA: TGTGCCAGCAGCTTCGGCGGGGGAAGCACAGATACGCAGTATTTT
J: TRBJ2-5; size: many; D: .; V: TRBV4-1; CDR3: CASSQEVRDLETQYF; DNA: TGCGCCAGCAGCCAAGAAGTTAGGGACTTAGAGACCCAGTACTTC
J: TRBJ2-3; size: .; D: TRBD2; V: TRBV4-2; CDR3: CASSPRTSGGPDTQYF; DNA: TGTGCCAGCAGCCCCAGGACTAGCGGGGGCCCAGATACGCAGTATTTT
J: TRBJ2-3; size: many; D: .; V: TRBV7-8; CDR3: CASSIEVRADTQYF; DNA: TGTGCCAGCAGCATCGAGGTTCGGGCAGATACGCAGTATTTT
J: TRBJ1-1; size: many; D: TRBD1; V: TRBV7-9; CDR3: CASSSLPGTGSMKAFF; DNA: TGTGCCAGCAGCTCGCTGCCCGGGACAGGGTCTATGAAGGCTTTCTTT
J: TRBJ1-3; size: medium-sized; D: .; V: TRBV7-9; CDR3: CASRRDGNSGNTIYF; DNA: TGTGCCAGCAGACGCGACGGCAACTCTGGAAACACCATATATTTT
J: TRBJ1-2; size: many; D: .; V: TRBV7-2; CDR3: CASSPLQGNYGYTF; DNA: TGTGCCAGCAGCCCCCTACAGGGCAACTATGGCTACACCTTC
J: TRBJ1-4; size: many; D: TRBD1; V: TRBV5-6; CDR3: CASSGRDREEKLFF; DNA: TGTGCCAGCAGCGGACGGGACAGGGAGGAAAAACTGTTTTTT
J: TRBJ1-5; size: few; D: .; V: TRBV6-5; CDR3: CASSYGFAQPQHF; DNA: TGTGCCAGCAGTTACGGGTTCGCGCAGCCCCAGCATTTT
J: TRBJ1-5; size: many; D: .; V: TRBV20-1; CDR3: CSATLDSGNQPQHF; DNA: TGCAGTGCCACCTTAGACAGCGGCAATCAGCCCCAGCATTTT
J: TRBJ2-7; size: many; D: .; V: TRBV6-1; CDR3: CASSGEHGTSSYEQYF; DNA: TGTGCCAGCAGTGGGGAACACGGAACAAGCTCCTACGAGCAGTACTTC
J: TRBJ1-1; size: many; D: TRBD1; V: TRBV12-3/TRBV12-4; CDR3: CASSLTGQVEAFF; DNA: TGTGCCAGCAGTCTAACTGGACAGGTTGAAGCTTTCTTT
J: TRBJ1-2; size: .; D: .; V: TRBV6-5; CDR3: CASRGEDYGYTF; DNA: TGTGCCAGCCGGGGGGAAGACTATGGCTACACCTTC
J: TRBJ2-7; size: many; D: .; V: TRBV12-3/TRBV12-4; CDR3: CASSFGGGNHEQYF; DNA: TGTGCCAGCAGTTTCGGGGGCGGGAACCACGAGCAGTACTTC
J: TRBJ1-6; size: .; D: TRBD1; V: TRBV6-1; CDR3: CASRLGKGASPLHF; DNA: TGTGCCAGCAGGTTGGGAAAGGGGGCATCACCCCTCCACTTT
J: TRBJ1-1; size: many; D: .; V: TRBV7-9; CDR3: CASSSTRNTEAFF; DNA: TGTGCCAGCAGCTCGACACGGAACACTGAAGCTTTCTTT
J: TRBJ2-3; size: many; D: TRBD2; V: TRBV10-2; CDR3: CASSVSVQRGGTDTQYF; DNA: TGCGCCAGCAGCGTATCGGTTCAGCGGGGGGGCACAGATACGCAGTATTTT
J: TRBJ2-1; size: few; D: TRBD1; V: TRBV7-2; CDR3: CASSWQGDYNEQFF; DNA: TGTGCCAGCAGCTGGCAGGGGGACTACAATGAGCAGTTCTTC